This T cell receptor (beta chain) was recovered during a study of cytomegalovirus exposure and HLA in healthy donors. This CDR3 spans 15 amino acids. V lost 1 base and J 8 bases, leaving 17 bases between the germline ends. The V gene's germline CDR1 is SGHVS and CDR2 FNYEAQ. Notes on the study in general: Most TCRs appeared rarely, but some public TCRs recurred in many donors. Several of the most significant clusters appeared, in a later analysis, to be linked to common viral pathogens.

Of note for this clone: The antigen remains undetermined.

In the PCR, 60 Vbeta and 13 Jbeta primers were used. Repertoires were generated with immunoSEQ multiplex PCR, while TCRdb's copy carries only in-frame clones and drops some. The sample includes about 150,000 clones, about 9.2% of them seen just once. The sample consisted of PBMCs. The receptor's source is a woman in her thirties or forties in good health and CMV-seropositive. The chain combines TRBV7-6 with TRBJ1-1, with D unclear. CDR3 sequence (DNA): TGTGCCAGCAGCTTAGGCCCAGGCCCATCCTCCGAAGCTTTCTTT. This gives the protein CASSLGPGPSSEAFF.